This entry is about one T cell receptor beta chain. The PCR employed 60 Vbeta primers together with 13 Jbeta primers. Using immunoSEQ multiplex PCR, the repertoire was profiled, and TCRdb retains in-frame clones only, with some absent. The repertoire table contains fewer than 50,000 clones. This entry belongs to a study of cytomegalovirus exposure and HLA in healthy donors. Between the trimmed V and J ends, which lost 5 bases and 6 bases, there was a span of 13 bases. The CDR3 runs to 14 residues. The germline V gene encodes CDR1 MDHEN and CDR2 SYDVKM. The sequence came from a male donor in good health and CMV-seronegative. The source material was PBMCs. V and J are TRBV28 and TRBJ2-2; D is possibly TRBD1 (6 bases). The CDR3 DNA follows: TGTGCCAGCAGTCCGGACAGAGTGCCCGGGGAGCTGTTTTTT. This encodes CASSPDRVPGELFF.